This T cell receptor (beta chain) was retrieved from a study of CD8+ T cells in alopecia areata. Study details: Administration of oral tofacitinib to treated patients was at 5 to 10 mg twice daily.

CDR3 length: 15 residues. CDR1 and CDR2 from the germline V gene are LNHDA and SQIVND (reference sequence). Trimming took 3 bases from V and 6 from J; bases not matched to a gene: 7. Following RNA extraction, reverse transcription yielded cDNA that acted as the sequencing template. Profiled with immunoSEQ multiplex PCR; TCRdb holds only in-frame clones, not every one. This sample has 130,000 to 150,000 clones, with around 87% found just once. Samples from alopecia areata patients were lesional scalp punch biopsies and peripheral blood. The specimen comprised CD8+ T cells sorted from blood, sampled at week 0. The chain recombines TRBV19 with TRBJ2-1; the match to TRBD1 covers 8 bases. The TCR comes from a human donor with alopecia areata. The CDR3 loop is CASSILRGRLNEQFF. CDR3 DNA sequence: TGTGCCAGTAGTATCCTCAGGGGGCGCCTCAATGAGCAGTTCTTC. Filled out from reference TRBV19 and TRBJ2-1, the complete variable domain reads DGGITQSPKYLFRKEGQNVTLSCEQNLNHDAMYWYRQDPGQGLRLIYYSQIVNDFQKGDIAEGYSVSREKKESFPLTVTSAQKNPTAFYLCASSILRGRLNEQFFGPGTRLTVL.